The clone carrying this T cell receptor (beta chain) was seen a handful of times. No antigen is known for it. V was trimmed by 2 bases and J by 6 bases, leaving 9 bases between them. Germline V gene sequence: CDR1 MNHEY, CDR2 SVGAGI. The CDR3 covers 13 residues. TCRdb re-called the 5' RACE reads with MiXCR, one entry per CDR3 protein. Among 750,000 to 850,000 distinct CDR3 sequences, approximately 12% were seen once, and the ten largest hold around 0.51%. This sample was included in a study of CD8 T cells in ankylosing spondylitis. The study, taken as a whole, reports: Blood from ankylosing spondylitis patients appeared to carry a characteristic eight-variant TCR beta motif.

The clonotype comes from a male donor with ankylosing spondylitis. The gene calls are TRBV6-5 and TRBJ2-3; D might be TRBD2 (5 bases). The sequenced material came from blood, either unsorted or a sorted T cell fraction (not recorded which). CDR3 loop: CASSYTRADTQYF. CDR3 in DNA: TGTGCCAGCAGTTACACGAGGGCCGATACGCAGTATTTT.